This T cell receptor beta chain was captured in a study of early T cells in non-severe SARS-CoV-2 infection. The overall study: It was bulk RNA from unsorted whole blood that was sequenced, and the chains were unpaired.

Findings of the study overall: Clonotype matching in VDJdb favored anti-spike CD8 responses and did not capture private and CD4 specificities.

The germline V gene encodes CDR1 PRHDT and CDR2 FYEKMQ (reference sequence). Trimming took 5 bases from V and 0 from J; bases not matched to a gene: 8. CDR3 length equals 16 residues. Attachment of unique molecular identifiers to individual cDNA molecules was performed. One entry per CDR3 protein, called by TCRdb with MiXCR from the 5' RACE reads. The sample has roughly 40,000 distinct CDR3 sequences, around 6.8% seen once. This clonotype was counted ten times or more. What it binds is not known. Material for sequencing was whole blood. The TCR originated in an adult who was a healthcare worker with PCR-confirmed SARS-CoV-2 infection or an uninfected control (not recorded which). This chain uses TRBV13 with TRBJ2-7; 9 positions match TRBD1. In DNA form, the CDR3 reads TGTGCCAGCAGCCCCCGGACAGGGGCCTCCTCCTACGAGCAGTACTTC. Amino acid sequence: CASSPRTGASSYEQYF.